One and the same sample provided the 27 T cell receptor beta chains below, sequenced in a study of early T cells in non-severe SARS-CoV-2 infection. One entry per CDR3 protein results from TCRdb running MiXCR on the 5' RACE reads. The sample has some 25,000 distinct CDR3 sequences, around 4% seen once. The specimen sequenced was whole blood. The receptors come from an adult who was a healthcare worker with PCR-confirmed SARS-CoV-2 infection or an uninfected control (not recorded which).

The chain uses TRBV6-5 and TRBJ1-1, with 11 nucleotides matching TRBD1. This CDR3 is 14 amino acids long. With 5 bases clipped from V and 5 bases from J, the junction kept 4 bases outside the gene matches. The germline V gene has CDR1 MNHEY and CDR2 SVGAGI. CDR3 amino acids: CASSPGTGGTEAFF. The DNA of the CDR3 is TGTGCCAGCAGTCCTGGGACAGGGGGTACTGAAGCTTTCTTT.

The sample holds a few counts of this clonotype. The V gene is TRBV18, the J gene TRBJ1-1, with a tentative D call TRBD1 (6 bases). The germline V gene has CDR1 KGHSH and CDR2 LQKENI. This CDR3 is 14 amino acids long. V was pared by 1 base and J by 5 bases, with 11 bases between. CDR3 nucleotides: TGTGCCAGCTCACCACGAAGGGGGGATACTGAAGCTTTCTTT. Translation gives CASSPRRGDTEAFF.

This clonotype was seen at least ten times. V gene TRBV7-2 combines with J gene TRBJ2-2; 7 bases match TRBD2. Germline-derived CDR1 and CDR2 are SGHTA and FQGNSA. The CDR3 is made up of 14 amino acids. V was pared by 4 bases and J by 6 bases, with 5 bases of the junction left unmatched. This chain's CDR3 is CASSSRGRAGELFF. The CDR3 bases are TGTGCCAGCAGCTCCCGGGGGAGGGCCGGGGAGCTGTTTTTT.

The V and J genes are TRBV29-1 and TRBJ2-7, with D possibly being TRBD2 (7 bases). CDR1 and CDR2 (germline): SQVTM, ANQGSEA. The CDR3 has 11 amino acids. Trimming took 4 bases from V and 5 from J, leaving 9 bases between them. CDR3 bases: TGCAGCGTTGGAGGGGGGGACGAGCAGTACTTC. This encodes CSVGGGDEQYF.

In this sample, this clonotype turned up a few times. The chain joins TRBV5-1 to TRBJ2-6; D is uncertain. The germline V gene encodes CDR1 SGHRS and CDR2 YFSETQ. The CDR3 is 14 amino acids. V lost 6 bases and J 2 bases, leaving 9 bases between the germline ends. In DNA form, the CDR3 reads TGCGCCAGCATGGGAACGGCTGGGGCCAACGTCCTGACTTTC. Its protein is CASMGTAGANVLTF.

The chain has TRBV4-1 and TRBJ2-3, with 7 nucleotides matching TRBD1. Germline CDR1 is MGHRA and CDR2 is YSYEKL. This CDR3 is built from 16 residues. Losses at the gene ends were 0 bases for V and 6 bases for J; bases not matched to a gene: 9. The CDR3 DNA reads as TGCGCCAGCAGCCAAGACCGGGACAGTCTACAGGATACGCAGTATTTT. It is translated as CASSQDRDSLQDTQYF.

Many counts were recorded for this clonotype. The V and J genes are TRBV27 and TRBJ2-5; TRBD2 matches 11 bases. CDR3 length: 19 amino acids. Germline loops: CDR1 MNHEY, CDR2 SMNVEV (reference sequence). Germline trimming cut 5 bases from V and 5 bases from J; bases unmatched to any gene: 19. CDR3 sequence: CASSLYPKSLAGVGETQYF. The CDR3 coding sequence is TGTGCCAGCAGTCTATACCCCAAATCACTAGCGGGAGTCGGTGAGACCCAGTACTTC.

This clonotype was observed a few times. The rearrangement links TRBV12-3 or TRBV12-4 to TRBJ2-1, with no clear D. The CDR3 is 11 amino acids. V gave up 6 bases and J gave up 12 bases, with 12 bases separating them. CDR3 loop: CASRLDRSQFF. The CDR3 DNA reads TGTGCCAGCAGACTCGACCGCTCGCAGTTCTTC.

This clonotype was detected many times. The chain has TRBV24-1 and TRBJ1-1; D possibly corresponds to TRBD1 (5 bases). Per germline, CDR1 KGHDR and CDR2 SFDVKD. The CDR3 loop spans 15 amino acids. The ends were cut back, 9 bases at V and 3 bases at J, with 19 bases in the middle. The CDR3 protein is CATLFVGEGDTEAFF. In DNA, the CDR3 is TGTGCCACCTTGTTCGTCGGGGAAGGGGACACTGAAGCTTTCTTT.

In its sample, this clonotype was seen many times. The CDR3 loop reads CASSSRDRGNYGYTF. For the CDR3, the DNA is TGTGCCAGCAGCTCCCGGGACAGGGGGAACTATGGCTACACCTTC. This chain links TRBV7-9 with TRBJ1-2; 11 nucleotides match TRBD1. The CDR3 contains 15 residues. The V gene end was trimmed by 4 bases and the J gene end by 2 bases; junction bases not matched to a gene: 3. Germline V gives CDR1 SEHNR, CDR2 FQNEAQ (reference sequence).

The rearrangement uses TRBV7-6 and TRBJ2-2; TRBD2 agrees at 8 bases. There are 13 residues in the CDR3. Germline lookup yields CDR1 SGHVS and CDR2 FNYEAQ. The V segment lost 5 bases and the J segment 6 bases; nucleotides outside the gene matches: 2. CDR3 loop: CASSGAGAGELFF. The CDR3 DNA follows: TGTGCCAGCAGCGGAGCGGGGGCCGGGGAGCTGTTTTTT.

This clonotype was seen repeatedly, ten times or more. The CDR3 coding sequence is TGTGCCAGCAGCGTAGACATTCAGCGGGGAAGGGAGCAGTACTTC. It translates to CASSVDIQRGREQYF. This chain connects TRBV9 to TRBJ2-7, with 7 bases matching TRBD2. The CDR3 sequence is 15 residues long. From germline, CDR1 is SGDLS and CDR2 YYNGEE. The J segment lost 7 bases and the V segment lost 0 bases, leaving 10 bases of the junction unmatched.

This clonotype has ten or more counts. This chain links TRBV21-1 with TRBJ1-5; the D call of TRBD1 is as the table states it, not checked on the DNA. TRBV21-1 is termed a pseudogene. The CDR3 totals 17 residues. The CDR3: CASSKVQDSYSNQPQHF. CDR3 in DNA: TGTGCCAGCAGCAAAGTCCAGGACAGCTATAGCAATCAGCCCCAGCATTTT.

This clonotype was counted ten times or more. The chain links TRBV10-3 to TRBJ2-3; D uncertain. Germline V lookup: CDR1 ENHRY, CDR2 SYGVKD. There are 14 residues in the CDR3. Deletions cut 3 bases from V and 0 bases from J, with 7 bases between. CDR3 bases: TGTGCCATCAGTGATGGGCAGAGCACAGATACGCAGTATTTT. As protein: CAISDGQSTDTQYF.

This chain's CDR3 is CASSETRDRGRSGANVLTF. The CDR3 bases are TGTGCCAGCAGTGAAACCCGGGACAGGGGACGATCTGGGGCCAACGTCCTGACTTTC. The chain uses TRBV2 and TRBJ2-6; 10 bases fit TRBD1. The germline V gene encodes CDR1 SNHLY and CDR2 FYNNEI. J lost 1 base, V lost 2 bases, and 8 bases had no gene match. This CDR3 region has 19 residues.

This clonotype occurred many times. In DNA, the CDR3 is TGTGCCAGCAGCTTGGGCAGGGATGGGGAAAAACTGTTTTTT. Translated, it gives CASSLGRDGEKLFF. J is TRBJ1-4 and V is TRBV5-6; perhaps TRBD1 as D (5 bases). Germline-derived CDR1 and CDR2 are SGHDT and YYEEEE. CDR3 length: 14 amino acids. Trimming removed 0 bases from V and 8 bases from J, with 11 bases in between. Combining the CDR3 with reference TRBV5-6 and TRBJ1-4 gives the whole variable domain DAGVTQSPTHLIKTRGQQVTLRCSPKSGHDTVSWYQQALGQGPQFIFQYYEEEERQRGNFPDRFSGHQFPNYSSELNVNALLLGDSALYLCASSLGRDGEKLFFGSGTQLSVL.

This clonotype was counted ten times or more. The V and J genes are TRBV12-3 or TRBV12-4 and TRBJ2-1, with a tentative D call TRBD1 (5 bases). Trimming took off 7 bases at V and 14 bases at J, with 18 bases between the two ends. The CDR3 extends over 12 amino acids. The CDR3 sequence: CASTSQGGLKFF. The CDR3 region has the DNA TGTGCCAGCACGAGCCAGGGTGGGCTTAAGTTCTTC.

This clonotype was counted ten times or more. The genes are TRBV20-1 and TRBJ2-7; 8 nucleotides line up with TRBD1. The CDR3 covers 15 residues. The trim removed 0 bases at V and 2 bases at J, leaving 6 bases unmatched. Per the germline V gene, CDR1 is DFQATT and CDR2 is SNEGSKA (reference sequence). CDR3 in DNA: TGCAGTGCTAGAGACTCACGGACAGGGACCTACGAGCAGTACTTC. This encodes CSARDSRTGTYEQYF.

In its sample, this clonotype was seen a few times. Given a much more abundant clone one base away, this may be a read error. The chain is built from TRBV27 and TRBJ2-7; possibly TRBD1 or TRBD2 for D (5 bases each). This CDR3 is 12 amino acids long. The germline V gene has CDR1 MNHEY and CDR2 SMNVEV (reference sequence). The chain's CDR3 is CASSTHLGERYF. The CDR3 DNA follows: TGTGCCAGCAGTACCCACCTGGGGGAGCGGTACTTC.

This clonotype was recorded at least ten times. The rearrangement joins TRBV7-8 to TRBJ2-5; TRBD1 is a possible D gene (6 bases). The V end lost 4 bases, the J end lost 2 bases, and 26 bases lay between the germline ends. The CDR3 consists of 19 residues. Germline V gene data show CDR1 as SGHVS and CDR2 as FQNEAQ. The CDR3 sequence is CASSYLVPRRTVKQETQYF. In DNA form, the CDR3 reads TGTGCCAGCAGCTACTTAGTTCCCCGAAGGACAGTCAAACAAGAGACCCAGTACTTC.

Ten or more counts support this clonotype. The chain recombines TRBV4-3 with TRBJ2-7; 11 bases are a match to TRBD1. The CDR3 loop spans 14 amino acids. CDR1 is LGHNA and CDR2 is YSLEER in the germline V gene. V was pared by 5 bases and J by 7 bases, with 7 bases of the junction left unmatched. The CDR3 loop reads CASSWDRGLREQYF. The CDR3 DNA reads TGCGCCAGCAGCTGGGACAGGGGGTTGAGAGAGCAGTACTTC.

This clonotype has at least ten counts. The chain carries TRBV28 and TRBJ1-4; D call uncertain. The CDR3 runs 14 residues. V was cut by 9 bases and J by 1 base, with 12 bases left in between. The V gene's germline CDR1 is MDHEN and CDR2 SYDVKM. DNA for the CDR3: TGTGCCAGTTACCCTCTGGGAACTAATGAAAAACTGTTTTTT. Translation: CASYPLGTNEKLFF.

This clonotype has ten or more counts. The rearrangement links TRBV12-3 or TRBV12-4 to TRBJ2-3; 10 bases are shared with TRBD2. V trimming: 5 bases; J trimming: 4 bases; junction bases outside the gene matches: 12. The CDR3 length is 17 residues. DNA for the CDR3: TGTGCCAGCAGTGTCAGGGGGAGCGGGAGGGCCGCAGATACGCAGTATTTT. The encoded protein is CASSVRGSGRAADTQYF.

This clonotype was recorded many times. One end of the junction fails to match germline, which may point to a read error. The genes are TRBV7-7 and TRBJ2-7; D not resolved. Germline V CDR1 and CDR2: SSHAT, FNYEAQ (reference sequence). The length of the CDR3 is 14 residues. This CDR3 reads CASSTHSVCYEQYF. As DNA, the CDR3 is TGTGCTAGCAGCACCCACTCCGTCTGCTACGAGCAGTACTTC.

This clonotype has at least ten counts. This chain connects TRBV3-1 to TRBJ2-7; 8 bases match TRBD2. J lost 7 bases, V lost 3 bases, and 14 bases had no gene match. Germline lookup yields CDR1 LGHDT and CDR2 YNNKEL (reference sequence). There are 16 residues in the CDR3. The CDR3 is CASSHGLAGRLGEQYF. The CDR3 DNA is TGTGCCAGCAGCCACGGGTTAGCGGGAAGGTTAGGGGAGCAGTACTTC.

A few counts support this clonotype. The V gene is TRBV9, the J gene TRBJ2-1, with 10 bases matching TRBD1. CDR3 size: 15 residues. J lost 2 bases, V lost 4 bases, and 3 bases had no gene match. Germline V lookup: CDR1 SGDLS, CDR2 YYNGEE. The CDR3 sequence is CASSTDRGAYNEQFF. Written as DNA, the CDR3 is TGTGCCAGCAGCACGGACAGGGGGGCCTACAATGAGCAGTTCTTC.

This clonotype has at least ten counts. The chain is built from TRBV7-6 and TRBJ2-3; 7 bases agree with TRBD2. The germline V gene encodes CDR1 SGHVS and CDR2 FNYEAQ. This CDR3 is built from 15 residues. With 5 bases clipped from V and 4 bases from J, the junction kept 9 bases outside the gene matches. The CDR3 DNA sequence: TGTGCCAGCAGCCCGGGGGGAGGGCCCTCAGATACGCAGTATTTT. Translating gives CASSPGGGPSDTQYF. Variable domain in full (rest from reference TRBV7-6 and TRBJ2-3): GAGVSQSPRYKVTKRGQDVALRCDPISGHVSLYWYRQALGQGPEFLTYFNYEAQQDKSGLPNDRFSAERPEGSISTLTIQRTEQRDSAMYRCASSPGGGPSDTQYFGPGTRLTVL.